This T cell receptor beta chain was sequenced in a study of T cells after posttransplantation cyclophosphamide. Points from the study as a whole: Donor-recipient repertoire similarity was low at 1-2 months, rising over year one. TRB clonality was highly associated with recipient CMV seropositivity and reactivation. Tissue-infiltrating T cells from skin or gut overlapped little with blood T cells.

Clones were sequenced by immunoSEQ multiplex PCR, and TCRdb holds only the in-frame ones, with some missing. The sample contains about 52,000 clones, roughly 94% of which appear only once. A word on this clone: Its antigen is as yet unknown.

Trimming pared 5 bases from V and 10 bases from J, leaving 15 bases between. The CDR3 is 14 amino acids. The V gene's germline CDR1 is MDHEN and CDR2 SYDVKM. This TCR was recovered from a woman in her twenties or thirties in good health and a related stem cell transplant donor. Input material: PBMCs. This chain connects TRBV28 to TRBJ1-6; D may be TRBD1 (5 bases). CDR3 protein: CASSLAGTGSPLHF. CDR3 bases: TGTGCCAGCAGTCTCGCCGGGACTGGATCACCCCTCCACTTT. Complete variable domain (other parts from reference TRBV28 and TRBJ1-6): DVKVTQSSRYLVKRTGEKVFLECVQDMDHENMFWYRQDPGLGLRLIYFSYDVKMKEKGDIPEGYSVSREKKERFSLILESASTNQTSMYLCASSLAGTGSPLHFGNGTRLTVT.